This T cell receptor (beta chain) was observed in a study of blood T cell repertoires in COVID-19. Study background: Acute-phase and convalescent COVID-19 samples originated in the United States, Italy and Spain. Sample material is recorded as cDNA or gDNA derived from T cells, B-cell-depleted T cells, or PBMCs.

The repertoire was sequenced with immunoSEQ multiplex PCR; TCRdb's copy has only in-frame clones and lacks some. The sample has 50,000 to 75,000 clones, around 86% seen once. The CDR3 runs 13 residues. Germline loops: CDR1 SQVTM, CDR2 ANQGSEA. V was pared by 1 base and J by 5 bases, with 11 bases between. The chain recombines TRBV29-1 with TRBJ2-5; D is ambiguous. The receptor comes from a woman of 80 years or more with active or convalescent COVID-19. Sample: peripheral blood. The CDR3 protein is CSVEVGGEETQYF. The CDR3, as DNA: TGCAGCGTTGAAGTCGGTGGAGAGGAGACCCAGTACTTC.